A selection of T cell receptor beta chains follows, all from one sample in a study of blood T cell repertoires in COVID-19. Method: immunoSEQ multiplex PCR; TCRdb's copy keeps in-frame clones and lacks some. The table includes approximately 530,000 clones, less than 90% detected once. The sample was peripheral blood. The source of these receptors is a woman between 50 and 59 years old with COVID-19, enrolled during active disease. Both conserved end residues are part of each CDR3. The order of the fields is D gene, V gene, clone size, J gene, CDR3 DNA, CDR3 protein. D genes are given only for firm matches. Where a row states a size, it is once, few, many or the class of an expanded clone; other rows omit it.

TRBD1	TRBV19	-	TRBJ1-6	TGTGCCACCCGATGGACAGGGCGGAATTCACCCCTCCACTTT	CATRWTGRNSPLHF
TRBD2	TRBV6-5	-	TRBJ2-5	TGTGCCAGTCGTCGTAGCGGGGGGGCGGAGACCCAGTACTTC	CASRRSGGAETQYF
-	TRBV9	-	TRBJ2-3	TGTGCCAGCAAAGCGATGAGCACAGATACGCAGTATTTT	CASKAMSTDTQYF
TRBD2	TRBV5-4	-	TRBJ2-3	TGTGCCAGCAGCCAGCGGGGGGGACTAGATACGCAGTATTTT	CASSQRGGLDTQYF
TRBD2	TRBV28	-	TRBJ2-5	TGTGCCAGCAGCAGTTCTAGCGGGGGACTCCAAGAGACCCAGTACTTC	CASSSSSGGLQETQYF
TRBD1	TRBV4-1	-	TRBJ1-5	TGCGCCAGCAGCCATGAACCGGCCGGACAGGTCAATCAGCCCCAGCATTTT	CASSHEPAGQVNQPQHF
-	TRBV5-4	-	TRBJ1-5	TGTGCCAGCAGCTTGTCCGGGGGCAATCAGCCCCAGCATTTT	CASSLSGGNQPQHF
-	TRBV5-6	once	TRBJ1-1	TGTGCCTCGACGGAGGGCACTGAAGCTTTCTTT	CASTEGTEAFF
-	TRBV27	once	TRBJ2-3	TGTGCCAGCAGTTTATGGCTGGAGTGGCATACGCAGTATTTT	CASSLWLEWHTQYF
TRBD2	TRBV18	-	TRBJ2-1	TGTGCCAGCTCACCGCTAATTTCCGGGACTAGCGGGGAGAATGAGCAGTTCTTC	CASSPLISGTSGENEQFF
-	TRBV10-2	-	TRBJ1-1	TGCGCCAGCAGTGAGGAGGGAACTATGAACACTGAAGCTTTCTTT	CASSEEGTMNTEAFF
-	TRBV19	-	TRBJ1-2	TGTGCCAGTAGTGTTACAGGGATGAACTATGGCTACACCTTC	CASSVTGMNYGYTF
-	TRBV4-1	-	TRBJ2-6	TGCGCCAGCAGCCAAGACAGGCTAATGTTCTCTGGGGCCAACGTCCTGACTTTC	CASSQDRLMFSGANVLTF
TRBD2	TRBV7-6	-	TRBJ2-2	TGTGCCAGCAGCTTAGTACTAGCGGGGGGGCCAACCGGGGAGCTGTTTTTT	CASSLVLAGGPTGELFF
TRBD1	TRBV2	-	TRBJ1-2	TGTGCCAGCAGTCCGGACAGGGCAAGGGGGTATGGCTACACCTTC	CASSPDRARGYGYTF
-	TRBV24-1	-	TRBJ1-2	TGTGCCACCAGTGACAATTCTGGCTACACCTTC	CATSDNSGYTF
TRBD1	TRBV5-1	-	TRBJ2-5	TGCGCCAGCAGCTCACAGGGGGACAAGACCCAGTACTTC	CASSSQGDKTQYF
-	TRBV30	-	TRBJ2-7	TGTGCCTGGAGCTCCGGGCCAGGGACAACCTACGAGCAGTACTTC	CAWSSGPGTTYEQYF
-	TRBV29-1	-	TRBJ1-2	TGCAGCGTACTTTCTCCCCCTACGGACACCTATGGCTACACCTTC	CSVLSPPTDTYGYTF
TRBD1	TRBV11-2	-	TRBJ1-2	TGTGCCAGCAGCTTAGGTCCCGGGACAGGGGGCTTTCTTAACTATGGCTACACCTTC	CASSLGPGTGGFLNYGYTF
TRBD1	TRBV2	once	TRBJ1-2	TGTGCCAGCAGTCAGGGACAGGGACCGTATGGCTACACCTTC	CASSQGQGPYGYTF
-	TRBV28	-	TRBJ1-5	TGTGCCAGCAGTTTAGAACCAGTCTTTCCGGGTGGGTACAATCAGCCCCAGCATTTT	CASSLEPVFPGGYNQPQHF
TRBD1	TRBV19	-	TRBJ2-7	TGTGCCAGTAGCATCGAGGGGACAGCCTCCTACGAGCAGTACTTC	CASSIEGTASYEQYF
TRBD1	TRBV9	-	TRBJ2-7	TGTGCCAGCCAGGGACAGGGCATGAACGAGCAGTACTTC	CASQGQGMNEQYF
-	TRBV19	-	TRBJ2-2	TGTGCCAGTAAAGCACCCGAGGGTCGATACACCGGGGAGCTGTTTTTT	CASKAPEGRYTGELFF
-	TRBV5-4	-	TRBJ1-2	TGTGCCAGCAGCTTGGGGCAGGAGGTCTATGGCTACACCTTC	CASSLGQEVYGYTF
TRBD1	TRBV19	few	TRBJ2-4	TGTGCCAGTAGTGTTACCGGGACAGTAGCCAAAAACATTCAGTACTTC	CASSVTGTVAKNIQYF
TRBD2	TRBV5-6	-	TRBJ2-3	TGTGCCAGCAGTTCTCTAGCGGGCACAGATACGCAGTATTTT	CASSSLAGTDTQYF
-	TRBV7-9	-	TRBJ2-1	TGTGCCAGCACCCGGGATTTGGGCAATGAGCAGTTCTTC	CASTRDLGNEQFF
TRBD1	TRBV12-5	once	TRBJ2-5	TGTGCTAGTGGTTATCAGGGGGCGCCGGGGGAGACCCAGTACTTC	CASGYQGAPGETQYF
-	TRBV7-8	-	TRBJ1-6	TGTGCCAGCAGCTTGGAGGGCCGACATTCACCCCTCCACTTT	CASSLEGRHSPLHF
TRBD1	TRBV11-2	-	TRBJ1-2	TGTGCCAGCAGCTTAGAATACAGGGGGGAAAAGGGCTACACCTTC	CASSLEYRGEKGYTF
TRBD1	TRBV18	-	TRBJ2-2	TGTGCCAGCTCCCGACAGGGGGCGGTCGGCGGGGAGCTGTTTTTT	CASSRQGAVGGELFF
-	TRBV11-1	-	TRBJ1-2	TGTGCCAGCAGCTCCGGGACATTTAAAGATGGCTACACCTTC	CASSSGTFKDGYTF
TRBD1	TRBV28	-	TRBJ1-6	TGTGCCACAACGCGGGGACAGGGTTTTTATTCACCCCTCCACTTT	CATTRGQGFYSPLHF